This is a list of T cell receptor beta chains from one sample in a study of blood T cells in healthy people across ages. In TCRdb, the 5' RACE reads were re-called with MiXCR into one record per CDR3 protein. The table includes some 850,000 distinct CDR3 sequences, 20% to 30% detected once. Separately, the same data were catalogued under a study of T cells of mothers and their children.

The material sequenced was blood. These receptor sequences come from a boy between 10 and 17 years old in good health. The CDR3 runs from the conserved cysteine through the conserved F or W. Each record gives: clone size, CDR3 length, J gene, V gene, CDR3 protein. A clone size is listed for some rows: how often the clone was seen (once, few, many), or a class if it is expanded.

abundance: few
len: 13
j_gene: TRBJ2-5
v_gene: TRBV28
CDR3aa: CASRPRTLGTQYF

abundance: once
len: 13
j_gene: TRBJ2-1
v_gene: TRBV2
CDR3aa: CASMASSYNEQFF

abundance: -
len: 11
j_gene: -
v_gene: TRBV12-3/TRBV12-4
CDR3aa: CASSSGLQQFF

abundance: -
len: 12
j_gene: TRBJ2-5
v_gene: TRBV29-1
CDR3aa: CSAGRAQETQYF

abundance: few
len: 15
j_gene: TRBJ2-7
v_gene: TRBV19
CDR3aa: CASRSGAGATYEQYF

abundance: -
len: 12
j_gene: TRBJ2-3
v_gene: TRBV2
CDR3aa: CASSPTADTQYF

abundance: few
len: 13
j_gene: TRBJ2-7
v_gene: TRBV7-9
CDR3aa: CASSTGVDYEQYF

abundance: few
len: 14
j_gene: -
v_gene: TRBV20-1
CDR3aa: CSAISGSGKETQYF

abundance: -
len: 13
j_gene: TRBJ2-7
v_gene: TRBV7-7
CDR3aa: CASSLEVAYEQYF

abundance: few
len: 13
j_gene: TRBJ2-5
v_gene: TRBV7-2
CDR3aa: CASSLYGFETQYF

abundance: -
len: 18
j_gene: TRBJ2-3
v_gene: TRBV7-6
CDR3aa: CASSLGPAGLTSTDTQYF

abundance: -
len: 16
j_gene: TRBJ2-2
v_gene: TRBV6-4
CDR3aa: CASSDGSGGASGELFF

abundance: few
len: 12
j_gene: TRBJ1-2
v_gene: TRBV29-1
CDR3aa: CSVGQGSSGYTF

abundance: -
len: 15
j_gene: TRBJ1-5
v_gene: TRBV6-5
CDR3aa: CASSQGALSNQPQHF

abundance: -
len: 17
j_gene: TRBJ1-2
v_gene: TRBV6-6
CDR3aa: CASSSFRGTGIIYGYTF

abundance: -
len: 15
j_gene: TRBJ1-6
v_gene: TRBV6-5
CDR3aa: CASSYITGKFSPLHF